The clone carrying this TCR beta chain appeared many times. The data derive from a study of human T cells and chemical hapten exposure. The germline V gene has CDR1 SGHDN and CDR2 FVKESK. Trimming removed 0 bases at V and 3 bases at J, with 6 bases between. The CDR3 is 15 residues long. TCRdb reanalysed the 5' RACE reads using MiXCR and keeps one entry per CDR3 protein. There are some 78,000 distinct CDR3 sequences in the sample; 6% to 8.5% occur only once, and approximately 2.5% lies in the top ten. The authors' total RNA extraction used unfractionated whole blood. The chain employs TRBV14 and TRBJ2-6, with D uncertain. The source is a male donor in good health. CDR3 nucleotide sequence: TGTGCCAGCAGCCAAGAGGGTTATGGGGCCAACGTCCTGACTTTC. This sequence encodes CASSQEGYGANVLTF.